Presented here are 25 T cell receptor beta chains from one specimen sequenced in a study of shared clonotypes between healthy human individuals. This table comes from immunoSEQ multiplex PCR, and its TCRdb copy is limited to in-frame clones, with some not included. The sample holds about 960,000 clones, over 60% seen once. The sequenced material came from memory CD4+ T cells sorted from blood. The subset was: CD45RA-negative fraction. The receptors derive from a man younger than 35 in good health.

There are a few counts of this clone. The rearrangement uses TRBV4-1 and TRBJ1-1; D not resolved. CDR1 MGHRA and CDR2 YSYEKL come from the germline V gene. Trimming stripped 0 bases from V and 6 bases from J, with 14 bases between. The CDR3 runs 15 residues. The CDR3 DNA is TGCGCCAGCAGCCAAGATCCTCAGCCTTGGGCTGAAGCTTTCTTT. This codes for CASSQDPQPWAEAFF.

Only a few counts were recorded for this clone. The rearrangement uses TRBV5-1 and TRBJ1-5, with unresolved D. The CDR3 runs to 13 residues. The germline gives CDR1 SGHRS, CDR2 YFSETQ. Trimming removed 0 bases at V and 9 bases at J, with 10 bases between. In nucleotides, the CDR3 is TGCGCCAGCAGCTTGGAGGGTGGGCCGCCCCAGCATTTT. Its translation is CASSLEGGPPQHF.

The DNA for the CDR3 is TGTGCCAGCAGCCCAACAGTGGAGACCTACGAGCAGTACTTC. This sequence encodes CASSPTVETYEQYF. The V gene is TRBV9, the J gene TRBJ2-7; D ambiguous. CDR3 size: 14 residues. CDR1 SGDLS and CDR2 YYNGEE come from the germline V gene. Trimming shortened V by 4 bases and J by 2 bases, and 13 bases separated the two germline ends.

The gene calls are TRBV2 and TRBJ2-5; D not resolved. The CDR3 length is 12 residues. V lost 6 bases and J lost 5, with 10 bases in between. Germline lookup yields CDR1 SNHLY and CDR2 FYNNEI. CDR3 loop: CASSVKMETQYF. In DNA, the CDR3 is TGTGCCAGCAGCGTCAAAATGGAGACCCAGTACTTC. Full variable domain (rest looked up from reference TRBV2 and TRBJ2-5): EPEVTQTPSHQVTQMGQEVILRCVPISNHLYFYWYRQILGQKVEFLVSFYNNEISEKSEIFDDQFSVERPDGSNFTLKIRSTKLEDSAMYFCASSVKMETQYFGPGTRLLVL.

The rearrangement links TRBV19 to TRBJ2-7, with TRBD1 matching over 9 bases. CDR3 length: 13 amino acids. The germline V gene encodes CDR1 LNHDA and CDR2 SQIVND (reference sequence). V trimming: 6 bases; J trimming: 5 bases; junction bases outside the gene matches: 5. This CDR3 reads CASSTGGGDEQYF. The DNA for the CDR3 is TGTGCCAGTAGCACAGGGGGCGGGGACGAGCAGTACTTC.

In this sample, this clone turned up a few times. V gene TRBV10-3 combines with J gene TRBJ1-2, with TRBD1 identical over 10 bases. Trimming removed 2 bases from V and 5 bases from J; junction bases left unmatched: 5. CDR1 ENHRY and CDR2 SYGVKD come from the germline V gene. CDR3 length equals 15 residues. CDR3 sequence (DNA): TGTGCCATCAGTGAGGGGAGACAGGGGGCGTATGGCTACACCTTC. Translated: CAISEGRQGAYGYTF.

J is TRBJ2-7 and V is TRBV18; D possibly uses TRBD1 or TRBD2 (5 bases each). The germline V gene encodes CDR1 KGHSH and CDR2 LQKENI. The V gene lost 8 bases and the J gene lost 2 bases, with 22 bases spanning the gap. The length of the CDR3 is 16 residues. The CDR3 here is CASHPTSGRKPYEQYF. For the CDR3, the DNA is TGTGCCAGCCATCCAACCTCGGGACGGAAACCCTACGAGCAGTACTTC.

V usage is TRBV6-6 and J usage is TRBJ2-1; 9 bases agree with TRBD1. J was trimmed by 7 bases and V by 0 bases; bases with no gene match: 4. CDR3 length: 15 residues. The germline V gene has CDR1 MNHNY and CDR2 SVGAGI (reference sequence). The CDR3 is CASSYSGQGGNEQFF. The CDR3 coding sequence is TGTGCCAGCAGTTACTCGGGACAGGGAGGAAATGAGCAGTTCTTC.

For the CDR3, the DNA is TGTGCCAGCTCCCCCGCGACAGGGGGCCCCCACGAGCAGTACTTC. Its protein product is CASSPATGGPHEQYF. The chain recombines TRBV18 with TRBJ2-7; TRBD1 matches 10 bases. The V and J ends lost 6 bases and 5 bases, in that order; junction bases with no gene match: 10. The germline V gene encodes CDR1 KGHSH and CDR2 LQKENI. CDR3 size: 15 residues.

V usage is TRBV30 and J usage is TRBJ2-7; either TRBD1 or TRBD2 may supply D (5 bases each). The germline V and J ends were trimmed by 2 bases and 6 bases, with 11 bases remaining between them. From germline, CDR1 is GTSNPN and CDR2 SVGIG (reference sequence). The CDR3 has 12 amino acids. CDR3 DNA sequence: TGTGCCTGGAGTAGCCGAGGGGCCGAGCAGTACTTC. This codes for CAWSSRGAEQYF.

This clone was counted between two and nine times. The chain combines TRBV29-1 with TRBJ1-1; D perhaps matches TRBD1 (6 bases). The CDR3 runs 12 residues. Germline values: CDR1 SQVTM, CDR2 ANQGSEA. Trimming took 4 bases from V and 8 from J, leaving 14 bases between them. CDR3 protein: CSVGQGTREAFF. CDR3 bases: TGCAGCGTTGGGCAGGGGACGAGGGAAGCTTTCTTT.

The chain combines TRBV29-1 with TRBJ2-7, with D possibly TRBD2 on 6 matching bases. The CDR3 has 11 amino acids. V lost 6 bases and J lost 11, with 17 bases in between. Germline CDR1 is SQVTM and CDR2 is ANQGSEA. CDR3 residues: CSVTDGGFEYF. CDR3 sequence (DNA): TGCAGCGTCACGGACGGGGGTTTCGAGTACTTC.

V is TRBV2 and J is TRBJ1-2; D ambiguous. Germline V gives CDR1 SNHLY, CDR2 FYNNEI. The CDR3 runs 13 residues. Deletions cut 5 bases from V and 8 bases from J, with 15 bases between. The CDR3 DNA is TGTGCCAGCAGTTTATATGAGGGCTACGGCTACACCTTC. It is translated as CASSLYEGYGYTF.

This chain joins TRBV7-9 and TRBJ2-1, with 8 bases lining up with TRBD2. CDR1 is SEHNR, CDR2 FQNEAQ, per germline (reference sequence). The CDR3 has 16 residues. Losses at the gene ends were 4 bases for V and 2 bases for J; bases not matched to a gene: 7. The DNA for the CDR3 is TGTGCCAGCAGCTCAGCCGGGACTAGAACCTACAATGAGCAGTTCTTC. Protein: CASSSAGTRTYNEQFF.

The chain recombines TRBV7-9 with TRBJ1-5; 9 nucleotides agree with TRBD1. CDR1 is SEHNR, CDR2 FQNEAQ, per germline (reference sequence). With 1 base clipped from V and 2 bases from J, the junction kept 0 bases outside the gene matches. This CDR3 spans 15 amino acids. CDR3 sequence reads: CASSLGTGGNQPQHF. The DNA for the CDR3 is TGTGCCAGCAGCTTAGGGACAGGGGGCAATCAGCCCCAGCATTTT. Complete variable domain (other parts from reference TRBV7-9 and TRBJ1-5): DTGVSQNPRHKITKRGQNVTFRCDPISEHNRLYWYRQTLGQGPEFLTYFQNEAQLEKSRLLSDRFSAERPKGSFSTLEIQRTEQGDSAMYLCASSLGTGGNQPQHFGDGTRLSIL.

The chain employs TRBV5-1 and TRBJ2-7; D call uncertain. The CDR3 totals 14 residues. Trimming left V 0 bases short and J 2 bases short, with 9 bases between. In germline, CDR1 is SGHRS, CDR2 YFSETQ. CDR3 nucleotide sequence: TGCGCCAGCAGCTTGGCAGGACCCCCCTACGAGCAGTACTTC. Protein sequence: CASSLAGPPYEQYF. The entire variable domain, with the rest obtained from reference TRBV5-1 and TRBJ2-7, is as follows: KAGVTQTPRYLIKTRGQQVTLSCSPISGHRSVSWYQQTPGQGLQFLFEYFSETQRNKGNFPGRFSGRQFSNSRSEMNVSTLELGDSALYLCASSLAGPPYEQYFGPGTRLTVT.

The gene calls are TRBV27 and TRBJ1-4, with unresolved D. The CDR3 totals 15 residues. V shed 1 base and J shed 7 bases, with 13 bases lying between them. CDR1 and CDR2 (germline): MNHEY, SMNVEV (reference sequence). In DNA form, the CDR3 reads TGTGCCAGCAGTTTATACAAGACTGCGACTGAAAAACTGTTTTTT. This gives the protein CASSLYKTATEKLFF.

The chain uses TRBV11-2 and TRBJ1-3; D is perhaps TRBD1 (6 bases). The CDR3 sequence is 14 residues long. Germline lookup yields CDR1 SGHAT and CDR2 FQNNGV. Trimming took 3 bases from V and 5 from J, leaving 11 bases between them. The CDR3 DNA sequence: TGTGCCAGCAGCTTGACAGGTCTTAGAAACACCATATATTTT. Its translation is CASSLTGLRNTIYF. Based on the CDR3 plus reference TRBV11-2 and TRBJ1-3, the full variable domain is EAGVAQSPRYKIIEKRQSVAFWCNPISGHATLYWYQQILGQGPKLLIQFQNNGVVDDSQLPKDRFSAERLKGVDSTLKIQPAKLEDSAVYLCASSLTGLRNTIYFGEGSWLTVV.

The CDR3 DNA reads as TGTGCCAGCAGCTTAGGAGGTGGGCACTCACCCCTCCACTTT. Translation gives CASSLGGGHSPLHF. The chain employs TRBV7-2 and TRBJ1-6; the D is unclear. With 1 base removed from V and 10 bases from J, the gap between germline ends came to 11 bases. Germline-derived CDR1 and CDR2 are SGHTA and FQGNSA. The CDR3 runs to 14 residues.

The CDR3 loop is CASGGPQIYEQYF. For the CDR3, the DNA is TGTGCCAGCGGGGGGCCTCAAATCTACGAGCAGTACTTC. This chain uses TRBV7-2 with TRBJ2-7; D may be TRBD1 or TRBD2 (6 bases each). The CDR3 length is 13 residues. CDR1 SGHTA and CDR2 FQGNSA come from the germline V gene. V lost 8 bases to trimming and J lost 3 bases, with 14 bases between them. Full variable domain (missing parts from reference TRBV7-2 and TRBJ2-7): GAGVSQSPSNKVTEKGKDVELRCDPISGHTALYWYRQSLGQGLEFLIYFQGNSAPDKSGLPSDRFSAERTGGSVSTLTIQRTQQEDSAVYLCASGGPQIYEQYFGPGTRLTVT.

This clone came up a few times. The V call is TRBV5-1, the J call TRBJ2-7; 8 bases line up with TRBD2. From germline, CDR1 is SGHRS and CDR2 YFSETQ. This CDR3 region has 16 residues. Trimming took 5 bases from V and 3 from J; bases not matched to a gene: 13. CDR3: CASRRTTSGGFYEQYF. CDR3 nucleotide sequence: TGCGCCAGCAGGCGGACAACGTCGGGAGGGTTCTACGAGCAGTACTTC.

V and J are TRBV30 and TRBJ2-1; TRBD2 matches 8 bases. V shed 3 bases, J shed 5 bases, and the junction held 6 bases outside the gene matches. The CDR3 runs to 14 residues. CDR1 and CDR2 (germline): GTSNPN, SVGIG (reference sequence). The DNA for the CDR3 is TGTGCCTGGAGCAAGGGACTAGTAAACAATGAGCAGTTCTTC. As protein: CAWSKGLVNNEQFF. The full variable domain, its missing parts supplied by reference TRBV30 and TRBJ2-1, is SQTIHQWPATLVQPVGSPLSLECTVEGTSNPNLYWYRQAAGRGLQLLFYSVGIGQISSEVPQNLSASRPQDRQFILSSKKLLLSDSGFYLCAWSKGLVNNEQFFGPGTRLTVL.

The chain is built from TRBV19 and TRBJ1-5; unclear D gene. The CDR3 extends over 16 amino acids. Germline CDR1 reads LNHDA; CDR2 reads SQIVND (reference sequence). Trimming removed 7 bases from V and 0 bases from J, with 16 bases in between. CDR3 nucleotides: TGTGCCAGTACCCTATTCGGCGGGTATAGCAATCAGCCCCAGCATTTT. Protein: CASTLFGGYSNQPQHF.

This clone was recorded once. V is TRBV29-1 and J is TRBJ1-1, with 8 positions matching TRBD1. CDR1 SQVTM and CDR2 ANQGSEA come from the germline V gene. CDR3 length: 13 residues. Germline trimming cut 3 bases from V and 1 base from J; bases unmatched to any gene: 1. The CDR3 spells CSVDDRGNTEAFF. The CDR3 DNA reads TGCAGCGTTGATGACAGGGGGAACACTGAAGCTTTCTTT.

The chain's CDR3 is CATQGADGTEAFF. In DNA form, the CDR3 reads TGCGCCACCCAGGGGGCTGATGGCACTGAAGCTTTCTTT. V usage is TRBV5-1 and J usage is TRBJ1-1, with 8 bases aligning to TRBD1. The CDR3 has 13 amino acids. Trimming cost V 9 bases and J 4 bases; bases outside gene matches: 8. Germline CDR1 reads SGHRS; CDR2 reads YFSETQ.